The rows below give T cell receptor beta chains drawn from one sample of a study of Ad26.COV2.S vaccination and SARS-CoV-2 variants. Clones were sequenced by immunoSEQ multiplex PCR, and TCRdb holds only the in-frame ones, with some missing. The profile shows roughly 330,000 clones, roughly 90% of them singletons. The sequences come from peripheral blood, collected in a trial of Ad26.COV2.S vaccine versus placebo. The receptors were gathered from a person between 18 and 60 years old who received the Ad26.COV2.S COVID-19 vaccine or a placebo. CDR3s leave out the opening cysteine and the closing phenylalanine or tryptophan. D genes are given only for firm matches.

V,D,J,CDR3
TRBV4-2,-,TRBJ1-2,ASSQDQGSYGYT
TRBV4-3,-,TRBJ2-7,ASSQDLDRSYEQY
TRBV2,-,TRBJ1-2,ASTSTPGTYGYT
TRBV29-1,-,TRBJ1-2,SVHLKSYGYT
TRBV27,-,TRBJ1-6,ASSLSIRTDTNSPLH
TRBV28,-,TRBJ1-3,ASSLSYGYGNTIY
TRBV4-1,-,TRBJ2-3,ASRATSTDTQY
TRBV2,-,TRBJ2-3,ASSLVGDTDTQY
TRBV6-5,-,TRBJ1-5,ASKGSETPQH
TRBV27,TRBD1,TRBJ1-3,ASSSTQGAGNTIY
TRBV7-9,TRBD1,TRBJ1-1,ASSSGTEGWENTEAF
TRBV6-2/TRBV6-3,-,TRBJ2-6,ASSRDSSGANVLT
TRBV5-1,TRBD1,TRBJ1-4,ASSLAGTGSEKLF
TRBV5-4,TRBD2,TRBJ2-5,ASRAEVGLAQETQY
TRBV4-1,-,TRBJ1-2,ASSPSHGDYGYT
TRBV6-4,TRBD1,TRBJ2-7,ASTRRGQGNPYEQY
TRBV28,-,TRBJ1-6,ASTPLWQVGSPLH
TRBV19,-,TRBJ2-2,ASSTGVGELF
TRBV15,TRBD2,TRBJ2-1,ATSRAGASYNEQF
TRBV24-1,-,TRBJ2-3,ATSDSPGTDTQY
TRBV7-2,TRBD1,TRBJ2-2,ASSLWGTGGLGELF
TRBV6-5,-,TRBJ1-5,ASSSQGLAAPQH
TRBV6-2/TRBV6-3,-,TRBJ1-1,ASSPRGTNTEAF